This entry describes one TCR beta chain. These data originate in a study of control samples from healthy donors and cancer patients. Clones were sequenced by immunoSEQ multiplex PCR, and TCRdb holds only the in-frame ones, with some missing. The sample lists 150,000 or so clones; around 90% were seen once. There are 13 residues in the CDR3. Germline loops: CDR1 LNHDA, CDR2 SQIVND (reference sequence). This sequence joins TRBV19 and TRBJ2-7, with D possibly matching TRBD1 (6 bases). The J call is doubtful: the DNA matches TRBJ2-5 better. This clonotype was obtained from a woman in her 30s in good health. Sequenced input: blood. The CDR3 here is CASRGTGTETQYF. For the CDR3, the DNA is TGTGCCAGTAGGGGAACAGGGACAGAGACCCAGTACTTC.